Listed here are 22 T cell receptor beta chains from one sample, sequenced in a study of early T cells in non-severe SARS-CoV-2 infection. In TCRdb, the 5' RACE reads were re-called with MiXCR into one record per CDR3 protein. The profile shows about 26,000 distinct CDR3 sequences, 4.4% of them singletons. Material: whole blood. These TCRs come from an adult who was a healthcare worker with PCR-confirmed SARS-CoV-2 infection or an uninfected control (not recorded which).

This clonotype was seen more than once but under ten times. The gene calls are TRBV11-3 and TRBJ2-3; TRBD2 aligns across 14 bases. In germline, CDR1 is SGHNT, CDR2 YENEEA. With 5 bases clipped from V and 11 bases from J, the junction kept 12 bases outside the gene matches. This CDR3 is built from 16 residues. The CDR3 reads CASSVGVGLAGEMQYF. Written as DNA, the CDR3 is TGTGCCAGCAGCGTAGGCGTGGGACTAGCGGGGGAGATGCAGTATTTT.

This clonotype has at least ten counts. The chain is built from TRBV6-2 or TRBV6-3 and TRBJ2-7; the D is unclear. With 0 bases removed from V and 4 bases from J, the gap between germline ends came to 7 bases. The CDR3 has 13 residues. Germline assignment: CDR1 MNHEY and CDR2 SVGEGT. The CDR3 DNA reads TGTGCCAGCAGTTACTCCCCCGATTACGAGCAGTACTTC. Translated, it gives CASSYSPDYEQYF.

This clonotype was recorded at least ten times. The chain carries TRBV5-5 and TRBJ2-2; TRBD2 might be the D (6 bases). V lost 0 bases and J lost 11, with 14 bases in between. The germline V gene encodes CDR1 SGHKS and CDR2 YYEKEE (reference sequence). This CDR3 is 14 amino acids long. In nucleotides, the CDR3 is TGTGCCAGCAGCTTGGAGCCCTCGGGGGACGAGCTGTTTTTT. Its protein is CASSLEPSGDELFF.

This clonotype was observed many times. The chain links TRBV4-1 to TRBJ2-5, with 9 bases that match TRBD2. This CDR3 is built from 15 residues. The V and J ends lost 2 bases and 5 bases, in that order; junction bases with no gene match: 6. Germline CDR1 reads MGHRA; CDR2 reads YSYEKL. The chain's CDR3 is CASSQQGLASETQYF. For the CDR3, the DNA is TGCGCCAGCAGCCAACAGGGACTAGCTAGCGAGACCCAGTACTTC.

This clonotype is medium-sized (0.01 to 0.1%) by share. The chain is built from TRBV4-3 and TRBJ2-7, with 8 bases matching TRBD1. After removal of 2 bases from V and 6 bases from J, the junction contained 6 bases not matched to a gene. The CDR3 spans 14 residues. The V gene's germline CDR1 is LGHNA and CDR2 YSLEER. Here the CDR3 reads CASSQQRTGFEQYF. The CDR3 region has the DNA TGCGCCAGCAGCCAACAACGGACAGGGTTCGAGCAGTACTTC.

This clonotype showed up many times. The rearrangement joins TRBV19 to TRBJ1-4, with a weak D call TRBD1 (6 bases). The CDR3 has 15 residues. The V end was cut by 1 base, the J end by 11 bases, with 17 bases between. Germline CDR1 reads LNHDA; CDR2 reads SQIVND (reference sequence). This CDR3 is CASSIAPSRGGKLFF. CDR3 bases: TGTGCCAGTAGTATAGCCCCGTCCAGGGGAGGGAAACTGTTTTTT.

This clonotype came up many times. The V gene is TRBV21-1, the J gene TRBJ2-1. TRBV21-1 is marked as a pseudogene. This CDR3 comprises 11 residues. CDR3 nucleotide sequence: TGTGCCAGCAGCAAAGACCCTGAGCAGTTCTTC. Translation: CASSKDPEQFF.

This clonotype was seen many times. CDR3 DNA: TGTGCCAGCAGCTCGGCACTGGGTACTGAAGCTTTCTTT. As protein: CASSSALGTEAFF. The genes are TRBV11-2 and TRBJ1-1; D ambiguous. Germline CDR1 is SGHAT and CDR2 is FQNNGV. This CDR3 is 13 amino acids long. The V gene lost 4 bases and the J gene lost 5 bases, with 11 bases spanning the gap.

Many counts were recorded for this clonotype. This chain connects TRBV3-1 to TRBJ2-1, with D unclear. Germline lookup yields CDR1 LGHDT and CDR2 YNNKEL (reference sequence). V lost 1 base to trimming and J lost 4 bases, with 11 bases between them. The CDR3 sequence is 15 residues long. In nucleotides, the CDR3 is TGTGCCAGCAGCCAAGGGGCTAGTAAATACAATGAGCAGTTCTTC. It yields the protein CASSQGASKYNEQFF.

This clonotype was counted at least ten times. The CDR3 region has the DNA TGCGCCAGCAGCGGGGGACAGGGGAACCAAGAGACCCAGTACTTC. This sequence encodes CASSGGQGNQETQYF. The chain uses TRBV5-1 and TRBJ2-5; 10 nucleotides agree with TRBD1. The CDR3 length is 15 residues. Germline V gene lookup returns CDR1 SGHRS and CDR2 YFSETQ. After removal of 4 bases from V and 0 bases from J, the junction contained 3 bases not matched to a gene.

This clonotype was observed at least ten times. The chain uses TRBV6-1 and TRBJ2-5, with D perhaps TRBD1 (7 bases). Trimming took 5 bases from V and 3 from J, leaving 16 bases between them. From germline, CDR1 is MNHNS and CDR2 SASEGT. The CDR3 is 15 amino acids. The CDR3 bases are TGTGCCAGCAGTATCAGGGGGGCAGGGAAAGAGACCCAGTACTTC. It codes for CASSIRGAGKETQYF.

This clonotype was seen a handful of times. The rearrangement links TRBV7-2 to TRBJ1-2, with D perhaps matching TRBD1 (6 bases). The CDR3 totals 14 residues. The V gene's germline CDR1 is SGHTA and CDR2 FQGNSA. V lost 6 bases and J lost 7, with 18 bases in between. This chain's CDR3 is CASRPRGGSSGYTF. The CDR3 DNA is TGTGCCAGCAGACCTAGAGGGGGTTCCTCTGGCTACACCTTC.

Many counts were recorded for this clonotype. The CDR3 loop reads CSASDTQAETQYF. The CDR3, as DNA: TGCAGTGCTAGCGACACCCAGGCGGAGACCCAGTACTTC. This chain connects TRBV20-1 to TRBJ2-5; D not certain. Germline V gene sequence: CDR1 DFQATT, CDR2 SNEGSKA (reference sequence). V lost 3 bases, J lost 5 bases, and 13 bases lay in between. The CDR3 loop spans 13 amino acids.

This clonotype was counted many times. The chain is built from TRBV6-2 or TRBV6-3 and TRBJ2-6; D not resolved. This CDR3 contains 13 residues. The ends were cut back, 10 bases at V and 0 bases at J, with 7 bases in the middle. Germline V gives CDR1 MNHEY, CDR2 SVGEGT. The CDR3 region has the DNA TGTGCCACCCAGGACTCTGGGGCCAACGTCCTGACTTTC. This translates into CATQDSGANVLTF.

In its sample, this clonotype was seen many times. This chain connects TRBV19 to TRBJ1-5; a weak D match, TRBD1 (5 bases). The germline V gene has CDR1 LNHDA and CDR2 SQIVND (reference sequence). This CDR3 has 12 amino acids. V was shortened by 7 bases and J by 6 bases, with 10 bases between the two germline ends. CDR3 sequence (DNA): TGTGCCAGTACTGACGGGGGTCAGCCCCAGCATTTT. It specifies CASTDGGQPQHF.

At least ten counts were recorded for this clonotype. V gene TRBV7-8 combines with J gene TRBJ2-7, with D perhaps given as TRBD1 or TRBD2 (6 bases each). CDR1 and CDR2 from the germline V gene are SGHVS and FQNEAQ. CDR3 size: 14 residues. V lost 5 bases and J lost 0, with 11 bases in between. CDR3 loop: CASSRGVNSYEQYF. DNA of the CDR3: TGTGCCAGCAGCAGGGGGGTTAACTCCTACGAGCAGTACTTC. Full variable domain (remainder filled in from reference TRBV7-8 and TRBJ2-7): GAGVSQSPRYKVAKRGQDVALRCDPISGHVSLFWYQQALGQGPEFLTYFQNEAQLDKSGLPSDRFFAERPEGSVSTLKIQRTQQEDSAVYLCASSRGVNSYEQYFGPGTRLTVT.

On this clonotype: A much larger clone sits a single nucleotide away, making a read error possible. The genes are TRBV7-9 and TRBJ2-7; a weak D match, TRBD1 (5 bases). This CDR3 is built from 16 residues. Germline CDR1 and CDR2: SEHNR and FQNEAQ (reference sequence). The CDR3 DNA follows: TGTGCCAGCAGCCCCCCAATGGGGCCTCTCTCCTACGGGCAGTACTTC. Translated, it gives CASSPPMGPLSYGQYF.

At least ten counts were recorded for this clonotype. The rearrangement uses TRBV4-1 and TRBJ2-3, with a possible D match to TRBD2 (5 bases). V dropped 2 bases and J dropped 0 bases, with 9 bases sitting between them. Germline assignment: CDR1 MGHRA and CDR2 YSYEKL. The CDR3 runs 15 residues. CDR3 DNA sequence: TGCGCCAGCAGCCAATTTGGCGGGAGCACAGATACGCAGTATTTT. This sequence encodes CASSQFGGSTDTQYF.

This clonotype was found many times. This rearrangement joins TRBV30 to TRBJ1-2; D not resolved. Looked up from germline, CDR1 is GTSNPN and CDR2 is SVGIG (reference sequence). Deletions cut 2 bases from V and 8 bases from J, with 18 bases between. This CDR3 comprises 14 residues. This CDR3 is CAWSKPPNARGYTF. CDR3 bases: TGTGCCTGGAGTAAGCCCCCTAACGCCAGAGGCTACACCTTC.

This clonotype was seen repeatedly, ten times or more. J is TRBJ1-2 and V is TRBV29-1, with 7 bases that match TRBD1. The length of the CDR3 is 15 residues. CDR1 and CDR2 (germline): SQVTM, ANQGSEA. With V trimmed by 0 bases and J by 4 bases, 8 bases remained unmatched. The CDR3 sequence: CSVEDRTGVLYGYTF. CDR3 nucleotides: TGCAGCGTTGAAGATCGTACAGGGGTTCTCTATGGCTACACCTTC.

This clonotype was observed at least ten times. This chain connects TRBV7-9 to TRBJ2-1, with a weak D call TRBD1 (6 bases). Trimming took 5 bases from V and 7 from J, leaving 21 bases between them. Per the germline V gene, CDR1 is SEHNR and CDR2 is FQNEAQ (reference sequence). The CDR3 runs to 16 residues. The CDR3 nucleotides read TGTGCCAGCAGCCCCATAGGGAGACCGGGGACAAATGAGCAGTTCTTC. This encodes CASSPIGRPGTNEQFF.

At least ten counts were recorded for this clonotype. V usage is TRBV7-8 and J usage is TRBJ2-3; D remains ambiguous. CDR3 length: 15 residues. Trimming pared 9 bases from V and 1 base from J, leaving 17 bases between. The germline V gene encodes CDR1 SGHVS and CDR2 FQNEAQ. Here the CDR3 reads CASSAGLVGTDTQYF. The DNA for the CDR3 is TGTGCCAGTTCGGCCGGGCTAGTTGGCACAGATACGCAGTATTTT.